Listed below are T cell receptor beta chains from one sample, sequenced in a study of CD8 T cells in ankylosing spondylitis. In TCRdb, the 5' RACE reads were re-called with MiXCR into one record per CDR3 protein. Of some 240,000 distinct CDR3 sequences in the sample, roughly 8.6% are singletons; the top ten hold 6.8%. What was sequenced was blood, either unsorted or a sorted T cell fraction (not recorded which). Receptors were obtained from a male donor with ankylosing spondylitis or in good health (not recorded which). The CDR3 runs from the conserved cysteine through the conserved F or W. The D gene is left open where the match is weak. Some rows mark clone size as missing; the rest say once, few, many or name a class of expanded clone.

d_call: .; j_call: TRBJ1-1; clone_size: many; v_call: TRBV4-3; cdr3_aa: CASSQDRRGTEAFF; cdr3_nt: TGCGCCAGCAGCCAAGATCGAAGGGGCACTGAAGCTTTCTTT
d_call: .; j_call: TRBJ1-4; clone_size: many; v_call: TRBV3-1; cdr3_aa: CASSHLLGPTNEKLFF; cdr3_nt: TGTGCCAGCAGCCACCTCTTGGGCCCAACTAATGAAAAACTGTTTTTT
d_call: .; j_call: TRBJ1-3; clone_size: .; v_call: TRBV6-1; cdr3_aa: CASSQTTGGRGNTIYF; cdr3_nt: TGTGCCAGCAGTCAAACCACGGGTGGACGGGGAAACACCATATATTTT
d_call: .; j_call: TRBJ1-5; clone_size: many; v_call: TRBV6-5; cdr3_aa: CASSYNRDQPQHF; cdr3_nt: TGTGCCAGCAGTTACAATCGGGATCAGCCCCAGCATTTT
d_call: .; j_call: TRBJ2-5; clone_size: many; v_call: TRBV12-3/TRBV12-4; cdr3_aa: CASSPSTSAETQYF; cdr3_nt: TGTGCCAGCAGTCCTTCGACTTCTGCAGAGACCCAGTACTTC
d_call: .; j_call: TRBJ2-1; clone_size: many; v_call: TRBV6-2/TRBV6-3; cdr3_aa: CASSLRGYNEQFF; cdr3_nt: TGTGCCAGCAGCCTGCGGGGTTACAATGAGCAGTTCTTC
d_call: .; j_call: TRBJ1-2; clone_size: many; v_call: TRBV5-1; cdr3_aa: CASSLGQPNGGYTF; cdr3_nt: TGCGCCAGCAGCTTGGGACAGCCTAATGGTGGCTACACCTTC
d_call: TRBD1; j_call: TRBJ1-5; clone_size: many; v_call: TRBV12-3/TRBV12-4; cdr3_aa: CASSPWTGGDQPQHF; cdr3_nt: TGTGCCAGCAGCCCCTGGACAGGGGGCGATCAGCCCCAGCATTTT
d_call: .; j_call: TRBJ2-6; clone_size: many; v_call: TRBV20-1; cdr3_aa: CSARDRISSGANVLTF; cdr3_nt: TGCAGTGCTAGAGATCGAATCTCCTCTGGGGCCAACGTCCTGACTTTC
d_call: .; j_call: TRBJ1-2; clone_size: .; v_call: TRBV18; cdr3_aa: CASSPQDGQGYTF; cdr3_nt: TGTGCCAGCTCACCACAGGACGGACAAGGCTACACCTTC
d_call: TRBD1; j_call: TRBJ1-1; clone_size: few; v_call: TRBV5-1; cdr3_aa: CASSTGQGGEAFF; cdr3_nt: TGCGCCAGCAGCACAGGACAGGGGGGGGAAGCTTTCTTT
d_call: .; j_call: TRBJ2-7; clone_size: many; v_call: TRBV18; cdr3_aa: CASSRTDEQYF; cdr3_nt: TGTGCCAGCTCACGGACGGACGAGCAGTACTTC
d_call: TRBD2; j_call: TRBJ2-7; clone_size: few; v_call: TRBV6-1; cdr3_aa: CASSQGLAVSYEQYF; cdr3_nt: TGTGCCAGCAGCCAGGGACTAGCGGTCTCCTACGAGCAGTACTTC
d_call: TRBD1; j_call: TRBJ2-7; clone_size: many; v_call: TRBV29-1; cdr3_aa: CSVLAGGNEQYF; cdr3_nt: TGCAGCGTTCTGGCAGGGGGAAACGAGCAGTACTTC
d_call: .; j_call: TRBJ2-2; clone_size: many; v_call: TRBV10-3; cdr3_aa: CAISESTGNTGELFF; cdr3_nt: TGTGCCATCAGTGAGTCGACAGGTAACACCGGGGAGCTGTTTTTT
d_call: TRBD2; j_call: TRBJ2-3; clone_size: few; v_call: TRBV20-1; cdr3_aa: CSARAGGYTLYTDTQYF; cdr3_nt: TGCAGTGCTAGAGCGGGAGGATACACACTCTACACAGATACGCAGTATTTT
d_call: .; j_call: TRBJ1-1; clone_size: many; v_call: TRBV6-1; cdr3_aa: CASSGLPVNTEAFF; cdr3_nt: TGTGCCAGCAGTGGGTTGCCCGTGAACACTGAAGCTTTCTTT
d_call: TRBD1; j_call: TRBJ2-2; clone_size: few; v_call: TRBV5-1; cdr3_aa: CASSLQTGDTGELFF; cdr3_nt: TGCGCCAGCAGCTTGCAGACAGGGGACACCGGGGAGCTGTTTTTT
d_call: TRBD1; j_call: TRBJ1-2; clone_size: many; v_call: TRBV6-2/TRBV6-3; cdr3_aa: CASSPGQGNRRGYTF; cdr3_nt: TGTGCCAGCAGCCCCGGACAGGGCAACCGGCGGGGCTACACCTTC
d_call: TRBD1; j_call: TRBJ2-7; clone_size: many; v_call: TRBV10-3; cdr3_aa: CAISALESTGTGGEQYF; cdr3_nt: TGTGCCATCAGTGCGCTAGAGTCGACAGGGACGGGTGGAGAGCAGTACTTC
d_call: .; j_call: TRBJ2-2; clone_size: many; v_call: TRBV7-3; cdr3_aa: CASSLTGNTGELFF; cdr3_nt: TGCGCCAGCAGCTTGACAGGGAACACCGGGGAGCTGTTTTTT
d_call: .; j_call: TRBJ2-3; clone_size: .; v_call: TRBV27; cdr3_aa: CASSQGGARTDTQYF; cdr3_nt: TGTGCCAGCAGTCAGGGGGGGGCGCGCACAGATACGCAGTATTTT
d_call: TRBD2; j_call: TRBJ2-5; clone_size: many; v_call: TRBV4-3; cdr3_aa: CASSQGTGGGRGGVETQYF; cdr3_nt: TGCGCCAGCAGCCAAGGGACTGGAGGAGGACGGGGGGGGGTAGAGACCCAGTACTTC
d_call: TRBD1; j_call: TRBJ1-2; clone_size: few; v_call: TRBV7-2; cdr3_aa: CASSLPDRGTPNYGYTF; cdr3_nt: TGTGCCAGCAGCCTCCCGGACAGGGGCACTCCTAACTATGGCTACACCTTC
d_call: .; j_call: TRBJ1-4; clone_size: many; v_call: TRBV5-1; cdr3_aa: CASSLGTLDEKLFF; cdr3_nt: TGCGCCAGCAGCTTGGGGACGCTGGATGAAAAACTGTTTTTT
d_call: .; j_call: TRBJ2-1; clone_size: many; v_call: TRBV29-1; cdr3_aa: CSVEDPYSRAYNEQFF; cdr3_nt: TGCAGCGTTGAAGATCCGTACAGCCGTGCCTACAATGAGCAGTTCTTC
d_call: TRBD2; j_call: TRBJ2-1; clone_size: many; v_call: TRBV7-8; cdr3_aa: CASSLRGPSGGHSYNEQFF; cdr3_nt: TGTGCCAGCAGCTTAAGGGGGCCTAGCGGGGGCCACAGTTACAATGAGCAGTTCTTC
d_call: .; j_call: TRBJ2-2; clone_size: .; v_call: TRBV5-5; cdr3_aa: CASSPGPTGNTGELFF; cdr3_nt: TGTGCCAGCAGCCCCGGTCCTACAGGGAACACCGGGGAGCTGTTTTTT
d_call: TRBD1; j_call: TRBJ2-1; clone_size: .; v_call: TRBV10-3; cdr3_aa: CAISESTGFDEQFF; cdr3_nt: TGTGCCATCAGTGAGTCGACAGGGTTCGATGAGCAGTTCTTC
d_call: .; j_call: TRBJ1-2; clone_size: many; v_call: TRBV27; cdr3_aa: CASSLKGLDGYTF; cdr3_nt: TGTGCCAGCAGTTTAAAAGGATTGGATGGCTACACCTTC
d_call: TRBD1; j_call: TRBJ1-1; clone_size: .; v_call: TRBV7-8; cdr3_aa: CASSPTGGETEAFF; cdr3_nt: TGTGCCAGCAGCCCGACAGGGGGGGAGACTGAAGCTTTCTTT
d_call: .; j_call: TRBJ1-4; clone_size: many; v_call: TRBV4-2; cdr3_aa: CASSQEAHGGEKLFF; cdr3_nt: TGTGCCAGCAGCCAAGAGGCACATGGCGGGGAAAAACTGTTTTTT
d_call: .; j_call: TRBJ2-2; clone_size: many; v_call: TRBV5-1; cdr3_aa: CASSLVTGRNPGELFF; cdr3_nt: TGCGCCAGCAGCTTGGTGACAGGGAGGAACCCCGGGGAGCTGTTTTTT
d_call: .; j_call: TRBJ2-5; clone_size: few; v_call: TRBV4-2; cdr3_aa: CASSQGGAQETQYF; cdr3_nt: TGTGCCAGCAGCCAAGGGGGTGCCCAAGAGACCCAGTACTTC
d_call: .; j_call: TRBJ1-4; clone_size: many; v_call: TRBV7-6; cdr3_aa: CASSSRAANEKLFF; cdr3_nt: TGTGCCAGCAGCTCCAGGGCGGCTAATGAAAAACTGTTTTTT
d_call: .; j_call: TRBJ1-2; clone_size: many; v_call: TRBV11-2; cdr3_aa: CASSLAWGAGYGYTF; cdr3_nt: TGTGCCAGCAGCCTTGCCTGGGGCGCCGGCTATGGCTACACCTTC
d_call: .; j_call: TRBJ2-5; clone_size: many; v_call: TRBV4-3; cdr3_aa: CASSQDLEVGKTQYF; cdr3_nt: TGCGCCAGCAGCCAAGATTTGGAGGTGGGGAAGACCCAGTACTTC
d_call: TRBD1; j_call: TRBJ1-4; clone_size: many; v_call: TRBV29-1; cdr3_aa: CSAGQMGEKLFF; cdr3_nt: TGCAGCGCGGGACAGATGGGTGAAAAACTGTTTTTT
d_call: TRBD2; j_call: TRBJ2-1; clone_size: many; v_call: TRBV5-1; cdr3_aa: CASSPGLRLGLAGGPIEQFF; cdr3_nt: TGCGCCAGCAGCCCGGGACTAAGGCTTGGACTAGCGGGGGGGCCCATTGAGCAGTTCTTC
d_call: .; j_call: TRBJ1-2; clone_size: many; v_call: TRBV10-3; cdr3_aa: CAITQTDDYGYTF; cdr3_nt: TGTGCCATTACACAAACAGATGACTATGGCTACACCTTC
d_call: .; j_call: TRBJ2-2; clone_size: many; v_call: TRBV5-1; cdr3_aa: CASSLEGWGNTGELFF; cdr3_nt: TGCGCCAGCAGCTTGGAAGGTTGGGGAAACACCGGGGAGCTGTTTTTT
d_call: TRBD1; j_call: TRBJ2-4; clone_size: .; v_call: TRBV11-1; cdr3_aa: CASSKLSGQGKAKNIQYF; cdr3_nt: TGTGCCAGCAGCAAACTATCCGGACAGGGAAAAGCCAAAAACATTCAGTACTTC
d_call: TRBD1; j_call: TRBJ2-1; clone_size: few; v_call: TRBV10-3; cdr3_aa: CAIRGTGVSYNEQFF; cdr3_nt: TGTGCCATCCGAGGGACAGGGGTCTCCTACAATGAGCAGTTCTTC
d_call: .; j_call: TRBJ1-6; clone_size: many; v_call: TRBV20-1; cdr3_aa: CSARTVGWSPLHF; cdr3_nt: TGCAGTGCTAGGACGGTCGGTTGGTCACCCCTCCACTTT
d_call: .; j_call: TRBJ2-7; clone_size: many; v_call: TRBV11-2; cdr3_aa: CASSLDRYEQYF; cdr3_nt: TGTGCCAGCAGCTTAGATCGGTACGAGCAGTACTTC
d_call: .; j_call: TRBJ2-5; clone_size: few; v_call: TRBV7-7; cdr3_aa: CASSLGGPEQETQYF; cdr3_nt: TGTGCTAGCAGCTTAGGGGGACCGGAACAAGAGACCCAGTACTTC